This T cell receptor beta chain appears in the sequencing data of a study of identical twins. Study observations and caveats: Within twin pairs, the out-of-frame alpha sequences they shared showed excess low generation probability. Weaker excess twin sharing was observed in beta out-of-frame sequences. It was possible that invariant MAIT and iNKT cells partly confounded the zero-insertion analyses. Recombination models fit unrelated individuals' TCR alpha sharing but underestimated twins'.

The CDR3 has 14 amino acids. The ends were cut back, 3 bases at V and 1 base at J, with 9 bases in the middle. Germline V CDR1 and CDR2: KGHSH, LQKENI. The table lists this clonotype with a few counts. What it recognizes is unknown. TCRdb fed the 5' RACE reads into MiXCR, producing one record per CDR3 protein. The table lists some 1,700,000 distinct CDR3 sequences, about 30% of them singletons, with approximately 0.25% in the top ten. The specimen was cord blood. This sequence was found in a newborn girl in good health. The genes are TRBV18 and TRBJ1-2, with D uncertain. The CDR3 protein is CASSPGQNNYGYTF. CDR3 bases: TGTGCCAGCTCACCTGGGCAGAATAACTATGGCTACACCTTC.